The 29 T cell receptor beta chains in this list originate from one sample, sequenced in a study of cytomegalovirus exposure and HLA in healthy donors. The PCR employed 60 Vbeta primers together with 13 Jbeta primers. Sequencing was performed with immunoSEQ multiplex PCR; in TCRdb, only in-frame clones are kept and a portion is missing. The sample consists of around 120,000 clones, over 60% of them appearing once. Sequencing used PBMCs. The receptors derive from a woman aged 40 to 50 in good health and CMV-seropositive.

V gene TRBV9 combines with J gene TRBJ2-7; a possible D gene is TRBD2 (7 bases). The CDR3 loop spans 16 amino acids. The V end was cut by 0 bases, the J end by 4 bases, with 17 bases between. Per germline, CDR1 SGDLS and CDR2 YYNGEE. The CDR3 coding sequence is TGTGCCAGCAGCGTAGGTCTGGCGGGGGCTACATACGAGCAGTACTTC. Translating it yields CASSVGLAGATYEQYF.

This rearrangement joins TRBV12-5 to TRBJ2-1; 13 nucleotides align to TRBD2. Unmatched junction bases numbered 1, after V lost 1 base and J lost 4 bases. This CDR3 region has 16 residues. Germline V gene lookup returns CDR1 LGHNT and CDR2 FRNRAP. The CDR3 loop reads CASGLGGLAGYNEQFF. The CDR3 coding sequence is TGTGCTAGTGGTTTGGGGGGACTAGCGGGGTACAATGAGCAGTTCTTC.

This chain uses TRBV5-1 with TRBJ2-7, with TRBD2 matching 12 bases. Per germline, CDR1 SGHRS and CDR2 YFSETQ. V gave up 4 bases and J gave up 6 bases; unmatched junction bases: 5. The CDR3 is 14 residues long. CDR3 nucleotides: TGCGCCAGCAGCCAAGGACTAGCGGGACCCGAGCAGTACTTC. The encoded protein is CASSQGLAGPEQYF.

The chain uses TRBV5-1 and TRBJ2-7; D perhaps matches TRBD1 (5 bases). The CDR3 consists of 15 residues. Trimming removed 6 bases from V and 2 bases from J, with 18 bases in between. CDR1 SGHRS and CDR2 YFSETQ come from the germline V gene. This chain's CDR3 is CASNDAGQGAYEQYF. CDR3 DNA: TGCGCCAGCAACGATGCCGGGCAGGGCGCCTACGAGCAGTACTTC.

The rearrangement joins TRBV7-9 to TRBJ1-2, with unresolved D. The CDR3 has 14 amino acids. V dropped 3 bases and J dropped 4 bases, with 12 bases sitting between them. CDR1 SEHNR and CDR2 FQNEAQ come from the germline V gene (reference sequence). CDR3 nucleotides: TGTGCCAGCAGCTTCCGGACTTCCAGCTATGGCTACACCTTC. Its protein product is CASSFRTSSYGYTF.

The chain joins TRBV7-9 to TRBJ2-2; 8 bases agree with TRBD1. The ends lost 3 bases at V and 7 bases at J; junction bases unmatched: 4. The CDR3 is 14 amino acids. Germline V gene data show CDR1 as SEHNR and CDR2 as FQNEAQ (reference sequence). The CDR3 bases are TGTGCCAGCAGCTTCGGACAGGGTTACGGGGAGCTGTTTTTT. It codes for CASSFGQGYGELFF.

V usage is TRBV21-1 and J usage is TRBJ2-1; TRBD1 is the table's D call and was not checked against the DNA. TRBV21-1 is a listed pseudogene. This CDR3 is built from 13 residues. In nucleotides, the CDR3 is TGTGCCAACCTAGGACAGCCAACGAATGAGCAGTTCTTC. This codes for CANLGQPTNEQFF.

This chain joins TRBV6-5 and TRBJ1-4; D not resolved. The germline CDR1 and CDR2 sequences are MNHEY and SVGAGI. Trimming stripped 7 bases from V and 4 bases from J, with 10 bases between. The CDR3 has 13 amino acids. CDR3 loop: CASTPRLNEKLFF. In DNA, the CDR3 is TGTGCCAGCACCCCCAGGCTTAATGAAAAACTGTTTTTT.

The chain has TRBV5-6 and TRBJ2-7, with D tentatively TRBD1 (6 bases). The CDR3 has 14 amino acids. The V and J ends lost 2 bases and 5 bases respectively, with 14 bases between them. Germline V CDR1 and CDR2: SGHDT, YYEEEE. This chain's CDR3 is CASSLAGTNDEQYF. In DNA form, the CDR3 reads TGTGCCAGCAGCTTAGCCGGGACAAATGACGAGCAGTACTTC.

The chain employs TRBV2 and TRBJ1-2; D gene unclear. The CDR3 is 17 residues long. Germline V gene lookup returns CDR1 SNHLY and CDR2 FYNNEI. V was shortened by 6 bases and J by 3 bases, with 23 bases between the two germline ends. CDR3 amino acids: CASSESNTATWDYGYTF. The CDR3 DNA sequence: TGTGCCAGCAGCGAGAGCAATACAGCCACTTGGGACTATGGCTACACCTTC.

V and J are TRBV11-2 and TRBJ1-5; no firm D call. CDR1 is SGHAT, CDR2 FQNNGV, per germline. The ends were cut back, 5 bases at V and 4 bases at J, with 15 bases in the middle. This CDR3 spans 15 amino acids. As DNA, the CDR3 is TGTGCCAGCAGCCTACGGGGTAATTGGAATCAGCCCCAGCATTTT. Translating gives CASSLRGNWNQPQHF.

The J gene is TRBJ2-1, the V gene TRBV5-1; TRBD2 is a possible D gene (6 bases). Germline lookup yields CDR1 SGHRS and CDR2 YFSETQ. Between the trimmed V and J ends, which lost 0 bases and 7 bases, there was a span of 14 bases. There are 15 residues in the CDR3. CDR3 sequence reads: CASSLEGSGGNEQFF. The CDR3 bases are TGCGCCAGCAGCTTGGAGGGGAGCGGAGGGAATGAGCAGTTCTTC.

The rearrangement uses TRBV4-1 and TRBJ1-4, with D unresolved. The CDR3 runs to 15 residues. Germline CDR1 is MGHRA and CDR2 is YSYEKL. The V and J ends lost 0 bases and 2 bases respectively, with 7 bases between them. CDR3 region: CASSQDIVTNEKLFF. The CDR3, as DNA: TGCGCCAGCAGCCAAGATATTGTCACTAATGAAAAACTGTTTTTT.

This chain uses TRBV5-1 with TRBJ2-1; 7 bases match TRBD1. J gave up 10 bases and V 4 bases, and 11 bases lay outside the gene matches. Germline-derived CDR1 and CDR2 are SGHRS and YFSETQ. The CDR3 totals 14 residues. The CDR3 nucleotides are TGCGCCAGCAGCCGGGGAGACAGGGTAGGAGAGCAGTTCTTC. This gives the protein CASSRGDRVGEQFF.

The chain carries TRBV19 and TRBJ2-7, with D possibly matching TRBD1 (6 bases). V was shortened by 3 bases and J by 0 bases, with 12 bases between the two germline ends. Germline CDR1 LNHDA, CDR2 SQIVND (reference sequence). This CDR3 is built from 15 residues. CDR3 sequence (DNA): TGTGCCAGTAGTATGACAGGTCTCCTCTCCTACGAGCAGTACTTC. Translation gives CASSMTGLLSYEQYF.

The CDR3 DNA sequence: TGTGCCAGCAGGAGGGCCTCAAGATTTGCAACAGATACGCAGTATTTT. Encoded protein: CASRRASRFATDTQYF. This chain links TRBV21-1 with TRBJ2-3; TRBD2, the D gene given by the table, was not confirmed from the DNA. TRBV21-1 has pseudogene status. This CDR3 region has 16 residues.

The genes are TRBV5-6 and TRBJ2-4; weak D call: TRBD2 (6 bases). The V end was cut by 2 bases, the J end by 0 bases, with 15 bases between. The CDR3 is 17 amino acids. CDR1 and CDR2 (germline): SGHDT, YYEEEE. DNA for the CDR3: TGTGCCAGCAGCTTATTTCCGGGACTCTTAGCCAAAAACATTCAGTACTTC. Encoded protein: CASSLFPGLLAKNIQYF.

This chain connects TRBV4-2 to TRBJ2-2; D possibly corresponds to TRBD1 (5 bases). The CDR3 has 16 residues. From germline, CDR1 is LGHNA and CDR2 YNFKEQ. V lost 0 bases, J lost 0 bases, and 8 bases lay in between. The CDR3 DNA is TGTGCCAGCAGCCAAGATGGGGCCGCGAACACCGGGGAGCTGTTTTTT. Its protein is CASSQDGAANTGELFF.

The CDR3 loop reads CASSSRQEEAFF. In DNA form, the CDR3 reads TGCGCCAGCAGCTCCCGACAGGAAGAAGCTTTCTTT. The chain carries TRBV5-1 and TRBJ1-1, with a tentative D call TRBD1 (6 bases). Germline CDR1 reads SGHRS; CDR2 reads YFSETQ. Trimming took 3 bases from V and 8 from J, leaving 11 bases between them. This CDR3 is 12 amino acids long. The complete variable domain, with remaining parts taken from reference TRBV5-1 and TRBJ1-1, reads KAGVTQTPRYLIKTRGQQVTLSCSPISGHRSVSWYQQTPGQGLQFLFEYFSETQRNKGNFPGRFSGRQFSNSRSEMNVSTLELGDSALYLCASSSRQEEAFFGQGTRLTVV.

This chain uses TRBV10-3 with TRBJ1-6, with 10 bases fitting TRBD1. This CDR3 spans 16 amino acids. V dropped 2 bases and J dropped 3; count of bases not matched to a gene: 1. The V gene's germline CDR1 is ENHRY and CDR2 SYGVKD. DNA of the CDR3: TGTGCCATCAGTGAGGGACAGGGGGACTATAATTCACCCCTCCACTTT. The encoded protein is CAISEGQGDYNSPLHF.

The rearrangement joins TRBV4-1 to TRBJ2-3; 15 bases fit TRBD2. In germline, CDR1 is MGHRA, CDR2 YSYEKL. This CDR3 is built from 18 residues. The J segment lost 0 bases and the V segment lost 4 bases, leaving 5 bases of the junction unmatched. The CDR3 bases are TGCGCCAGCAGCCCTCTAGGACTAGCGGGGGGGAGCACAGATACGCAGTATTTT. Protein sequence: CASSPLGLAGGSTDTQYF.

The gene calls are TRBV4-2 and TRBJ1-5; a weak D match, TRBD1 (6 bases). Germline V gene lookup returns CDR1 LGHNA and CDR2 YNFKEQ. Trimming took off 0 bases at V and 3 bases at J, with 9 bases between the two ends. The CDR3 consists of 15 residues. CDR3 amino acids: CASSQESGVNQPQHF. DNA for the CDR3: TGTGCCAGCAGCCAAGAGTCAGGGGTCAATCAGCCCCAGCATTTT.

With regard to this clone: The junction does not match germline at one end; this may be a read error. The chain joins TRBV7-7 to TRBJ2-3; no definite D call. Per germline, CDR1 SSHAT and CDR2 FNYEAQ (reference sequence). The CDR3 runs to 14 residues. As DNA, the CDR3 is TGTGCTAGCAGCCCCCAGATCGGCACAGATACGCAGTATTTT. It translates to CASSPQIGTDTQYF.

This clone occurred a few times. This CDR3 is also generated by other DNA sequences in the sample. The rearrangement uses TRBV5-1 and TRBJ2-7; a weak D match, TRBD2 (6 bases). The V and J ends lost 2 bases and 1 base respectively, with 10 bases between them. Looked up from germline, CDR1 is SGHRS and CDR2 is YFSETQ. The CDR3 loop spans 14 amino acids. The CDR3 loop reads CASSFGTGSYEQYF. The DNA of the CDR3 is TGCGCCAGCAGCTTCGGGACTGGGTCCTACGAGCAGTACTTC.

The CDR3 protein is CASPSGTGTTDTQYF. DNA of the CDR3: TGTGCCAGCCCCTCCGGGACAGGGACCACAGATACGCAGTATTTT. V gene TRBV2 combines with J gene TRBJ2-3; 9 nucleotides align to TRBD1. Trimming cost V 8 bases and J 2 bases; bases outside gene matches: 8. Germline CDR1 and CDR2: SNHLY and FYNNEI. There are 15 residues in the CDR3.

The rearrangement joins TRBV11-3 to TRBJ2-1, with TRBD2 identical over 13 bases. Germline assignment: CDR1 SGHNT and CDR2 YENEEA. CDR3 length equals 15 residues. Losses at the gene ends were 4 bases for V and 4 bases for J; bases not matched to a gene: 1. In DNA, the CDR3 is TGTGCCAGCAGCTCGGGACTAGCGGGGTACAATGAGCAGTTCTTC. This translates into CASSSGLAGYNEQFF. The complete variable domain, with remaining parts taken from reference TRBV11-3 and TRBJ2-1, reads EAGVVQSPRYKIIEKKQPVAFWCNPISGHNTLYWYLQNLGQGPELLIRYENEEAVDDSQLPKDRFSAERLKGVDSTLKIQPAELGDSAVYLCASSSGLAGYNEQFFGPGTRLTVL.

This clone was seen only once. The chain recombines TRBV27 with TRBJ1-3, with D possibly matching TRBD1 (6 bases). The CDR3 consists of 15 residues. Germline V gene data show CDR1 as MNHEY and CDR2 as SMNVEV (reference sequence). V shed 2 bases and J shed 0 bases, with 8 bases lying between them. The CDR3 nucleotides read TGTGCCAGCAGTTTAGACAGGACCTCTGGAAACACCATATATTTT. This gives the protein CASSLDRTSGNTIYF.

The chain links TRBV4-3 to TRBJ2-7; possibly TRBD2 for D (7 bases). This CDR3 contains 15 residues. V was clipped by 4 bases and J by 4 bases, with 17 bases between them. In germline, CDR1 is LGHNA, CDR2 YSLEER. In nucleotides, the CDR3 is TGCGCCAGCAGCCCCGTTGTTGCGGGGGCATACGAGCAGTACTTC. Encoded protein: CASSPVVAGAYEQYF.

This clone was seen only a few times. The chain couples TRBV2 to TRBJ1-4; 8 bases agree with TRBD1. The V gene's germline CDR1 is SNHLY and CDR2 FYNNEI. The CDR3 consists of 13 residues. After removal of 10 bases from V and 8 bases from J, the junction contained 9 bases not matched to a gene. CDR3 bases: TGTGCCACTTCTGGACAGGGTAGAGAAAAACTGTTTTTT. Translated: CATSGQGREKLFF.